Presented here are 18 T cell receptor beta chains from one specimen sequenced in a study of cytomegalovirus exposure and HLA in healthy donors. PCR employed 60 Vbeta and 13 Jbeta primers. Profiled with immunoSEQ multiplex PCR; TCRdb holds only in-frame clones, not every one. The table records 90,000 to 120,000 clones, 79% of them present only once. The source material was PBMCs. The receptors here all came from a female donor in good health and CMV-seropositive.

This clone has only a few counts. This chain joins TRBV6-6 and TRBJ1-3; D gene uncertain. Trimming removed 4 bases at V and 0 bases at J, with 7 bases between. This CDR3 has 14 amino acids. Germline V gene lookup returns CDR1 MNHNY and CDR2 SVGAGI (reference sequence). CDR3 region: CASSSPVSGNTIYF. CDR3 bases: TGTGCCAGCAGTTCACCAGTCTCTGGAAACACCATATATTTT.

CDR3 bases: TGCGCCAGCAGCCTTGGACTCAAAGAGACCCAGTACTTC. This sequence encodes CASSLGLKETQYF. The chain recombines TRBV4-1 with TRBJ2-5, with a tentative D call TRBD2 (5 bases). Trimming removed 4 bases from V and 3 bases from J, with 9 bases in between. Germline V CDR1 and CDR2: MGHRA, YSYEKL. The CDR3 consists of 13 residues.

This clone turned up a few times. The chain combines TRBV5-6 with TRBJ1-5; 8 nucleotides align to TRBD1. The germline gives CDR1 SGHDT, CDR2 YYEEEE. The J segment lost 6 bases and the V segment lost 2 bases, leaving 16 bases of the junction unmatched. This CDR3 spans 18 amino acids. The chain's CDR3 is CASSLWTGSIGGTQPQHF. The CDR3 DNA reads as TGTGCCAGCAGCTTATGGACAGGGAGTATCGGGGGCACTCAGCCCCAGCATTTT.

This chain uses TRBV9 with TRBJ1-1, with D uncertain. Germline V gene lookup returns CDR1 SGDLS and CDR2 YYNGEE. The germline V and J ends were trimmed by 3 bases and 0 bases, with 9 bases remaining between them. This CDR3 has 14 amino acids. CDR3 nucleotide sequence: TGTGCCAGCAGCGGGGCAGTCATGAACACTGAAGCTTTCTTT. It is translated as CASSGAVMNTEAFF.

The chain has TRBV6-5 and TRBJ2-1, with TRBD2 matching 7 bases. Germline V CDR1 and CDR2: MNHEY, SVGAGI. Losses at the gene ends were 5 bases for V and 4 bases for J; bases not matched to a gene: 8. The CDR3 contains 15 residues. This CDR3 is CASSLDSGGYNEQFF. DNA for the CDR3: TGTGCCAGCAGTCTCGACTCCGGGGGGTACAATGAGCAGTTCTTC.

The V gene is TRBV27, the J gene TRBJ1-2, with D possibly matching TRBD1 (6 bases). V was clipped by 2 bases and J by 0 bases, with 16 bases between them. The CDR3 spans 17 residues. Germline values: CDR1 MNHEY, CDR2 SMNVEV (reference sequence). The CDR3 sequence: CASSLDDRLGANYGYTF. CDR3 in DNA: TGTGCCAGCAGTTTAGACGACAGGCTTGGCGCTAACTATGGCTACACCTTC.

In this sample, this clone turned up a few times. The chain employs TRBV11-2 and TRBJ2-5, with 7 nucleotides matching TRBD2. The J call could be wrong; TRBJ2-7 is a better fit for the DNA end. Per the germline V gene, CDR1 is SGHAT and CDR2 is FQNNGV. The length of the CDR3 is 15 residues. CDR3: CASSLDTRGGGEQYF. The CDR3 DNA follows: TGTGCCAGCAGCTTAGATACTAGGGGCGGGGGCGAGCAGTACTTC.

The CDR3 DNA reads TGTGCCAGTAGTAGCGGGAGGCCGGGAAAGGTCGTCTCCTACGAGCAGTACTTC. This translates into CASSSGRPGKVVSYEQYF. The V gene is TRBV19, the J gene TRBJ2-7, with 8 bases identical to TRBD2. The CDR3 totals 18 residues. Trimming cost V 4 bases and J 0 bases; bases outside gene matches: 14. The germline V gene has CDR1 LNHDA and CDR2 SQIVND (reference sequence).

The J gene is TRBJ2-1, the V gene TRBV7-2, with 10 bases fitting TRBD1. V gave up 6 bases and J gave up 8 bases; unmatched junction bases: 13. CDR3 size: 16 residues. The V gene's germline CDR1 is SGHTA and CDR2 FQGNSA. The CDR3: CASSSTGGGFVDEQFF. CDR3 coding DNA: TGTGCCAGCAGTTCGACAGGGGGCGGGTTCGTCGATGAGCAGTTCTTC.

The chain combines TRBV11-3 with TRBJ1-4; D remains ambiguous. Germline CDR1 reads SGHNT; CDR2 reads YENEEA. V lost 3 bases to trimming and J lost 12 bases, with 8 bases between them. This CDR3 contains 11 residues. DNA for the CDR3: TGTGCCAGCAGCTTTAGGACTGAACTGTTTTTT. Amino acids: CASSFRTELFF.

The rearrangement links TRBV18 to TRBJ1-4; 8 bases agree with TRBD1. V lost 3 bases to trimming and J lost 8 bases; unmatched junction nucleotides: 8. Looked up from germline, CDR1 is KGHSH and CDR2 is LQKENI. This CDR3 region has 15 residues. The CDR3 nucleotides read TGTGCCAGCTCACCCTCGGACAGGGAGGGAGAAAAACTGTTTTTT. It is translated as CASSPSDREGEKLFF.

The gene calls are TRBV4-3 and TRBJ2-3, with a possible D match to TRBD1 (5 bases). Germline values: CDR1 LGHNA, CDR2 YSLEER. This CDR3 region has 16 residues. V was pared by 0 bases and J by 4 bases, with 14 bases between. The CDR3 reads CASSQDRTGSADTQYF. The CDR3 DNA reads TGCGCCAGCAGCCAAGACCGAACAGGAAGCGCAGATACGCAGTATTTT.

V gene TRBV2 combines with J gene TRBJ2-1; TRBD2 matches at 7 bases. The trim removed 8 bases at V and 0 bases at J, leaving 13 bases unmatched. The CDR3 totals 17 residues. Germline assignment: CDR1 SNHLY and CDR2 FYNNEI. The CDR3 sequence is CASRDYRIGSSYNEQFF. The CDR3 DNA follows: TGTGCCAGCCGGGACTACCGAATCGGGAGCTCCTACAATGAGCAGTTCTTC.

In this sample, this clone turned up a few times. The CDR3 DNA reads as TGTGCCAGCAGTCTCTCGGGACTAGCGGGTGAGCAGTTCTTC. Translated, it gives CASSLSGLAGEQFF. This chain uses TRBV27 with TRBJ2-1; TRBD2 matches 12 bases. This CDR3 spans 14 amino acids. V dropped 5 bases and J dropped 9; count of bases not matched to a gene: 5. Germline CDR1 is MNHEY and CDR2 is SMNVEV (reference sequence).

This clone was picked up a small number of times. J is TRBJ2-3 and V is TRBV5-1; D remains unclear. This CDR3 is 14 amino acids long. Between the trimmed V and J ends, which lost 4 bases and 1 base, there was a span of 10 bases. CDR1 and CDR2 from the germline V gene are SGHRS and YFSETQ. The CDR3 DNA reads as TGCGCCAGCAGCAGAATAGGAGGCACAGATACGCAGTATTTT. This encodes CASSRIGGTDTQYF.

The rearrangement joins TRBV11-2 to TRBJ1-1; D remains unclear. V shed 5 bases and J shed 4 bases, with 14 bases lying between them. CDR1 is SGHAT, CDR2 FQNNGV, per germline. The CDR3 loop spans 14 amino acids. CDR3 nucleotide sequence: TGTGCCAGCAGCCCGTTTAGGCGAGGCACTGAAGCTTTCTTT. It encodes CASSPFRRGTEAFF.

The V gene is TRBV11-2, the J gene TRBJ2-2; TRBD2 matches at 9 bases. V lost 1 base to trimming and J lost 2 bases; unmatched junction nucleotides: 5. Germline V CDR1 and CDR2: SGHAT, FQNNGV. CDR3 length: 17 residues. CDR3 nucleotide sequence: TGTGCCAGCAGCTTAGTTATTAGCGGGGGAAACACCGGGGAGCTGTTTTTT. Protein: CASSLVISGGNTGELFF.

The rearrangement joins TRBV5-6 to TRBJ2-7; 9 bases match TRBD2. V lost 1 base, J lost 4 bases, and 9 bases stayed unmatched. This CDR3 is built from 16 residues. Germline V lookup: CDR1 SGHDT, CDR2 YYEEEE. CDR3 DNA sequence: TGTGCCAGCAGCTTGAAGTGGGGACTAGCCGCTTACGAGCAGTACTTC. Protein sequence: CASSLKWGLAAYEQYF.